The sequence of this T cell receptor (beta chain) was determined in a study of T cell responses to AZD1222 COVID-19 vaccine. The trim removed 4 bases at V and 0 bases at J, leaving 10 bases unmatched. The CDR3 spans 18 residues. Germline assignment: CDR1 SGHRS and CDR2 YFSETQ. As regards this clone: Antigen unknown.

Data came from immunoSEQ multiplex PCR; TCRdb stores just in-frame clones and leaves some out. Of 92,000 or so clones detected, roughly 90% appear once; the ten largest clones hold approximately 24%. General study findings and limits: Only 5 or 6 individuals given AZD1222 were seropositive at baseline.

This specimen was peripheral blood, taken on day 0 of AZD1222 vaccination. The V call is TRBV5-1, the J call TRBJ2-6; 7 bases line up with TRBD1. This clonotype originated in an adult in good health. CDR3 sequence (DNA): TGCGCCAGCAGCGGGGGACAGAGTGGATCCTCTGGGGCCAACGTCCTGACTTTC. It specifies CASSGGQSGSSGANVLTF.